This TCR beta chain emerged from a study of T cell repertoires in cytomegalovirus infection. At the level of the study: Indications of both CMV infection and matching HLA type were provided by public TCR beta signatures.

One entry per CDR3 protein results from TCRdb running MiXCR on the reads. The sample carries 60,000 to 80,000 distinct CDR3 sequences, roughly a fifth recorded once. A remark on this clonotype: Its specificity is unknown.

Regarding the study as a whole: The study found HLA-C-restricted CMV-specific TCR beta clonotypes dominating the ex vivo response.

Sequences were derived from CD8+ T cells from cultured PBMCs, sampled from culture after CMV antigen stimulation. The sequence derives from a human donor in good health (CMV status not recorded). Some clones in this sample may be carry-over from other donors' samples.

The CDR3 reads CASSGADTQYF. As DNA, the CDR3 is TGTGCCAGCTCGGGGGCTGATACGCAGTATTTT. The rearrangement joins TRBV5-6 to TRBJ2-3; D is perhaps TRBD1 or TRBD2 (6 bases each). Trimming shortened V by 7 bases and J by 6 bases, and 9 bases separated the two germline ends. The CDR3 totals 11 residues. CDR1 is SGHDT and CDR2 is YYEEEE in the germline V gene.